Listed here are 21 T cell receptor beta chains from one sample, sequenced in a study of patients and donors after allogeneic stem cell transplantation. Via MiXCR, TCRdb re-called the RT-PCR reads, giving one row per CDR3 protein. The sample lists some 150,000 distinct CDR3 sequences, about two fifths seen once, with about 50% in the top ten. Sequencing was performed on blood, either unsorted or a sorted T cell fraction (not recorded which). These receptors came from a human donor who was either an allogeneic HSCT recipient or a stem cell or donor lymphocyte infusion donor (not recorded which). It is not recorded whose cells these are; they may come from a transplant donor.

This clonotype was detected a few times. V gene TRBV12-3 or TRBV12-4 combines with J gene TRBJ1-1, with 8 bases that match TRBD1. The V segment lost 5 bases and the J segment 1 base; nucleotides outside the gene matches: 0. This CDR3 is 13 amino acids long. This chain's CDR3 is CASSGQGNTEAFF. The CDR3 coding sequence is TGTGCCAGCAGTGGACAGGGGAACACTGAAGCTTTCTTT.

The chain links TRBV7-3 to TRBJ2-4; 8 nucleotides align to TRBD2. The length of the CDR3 is 14 residues. Trimming cost V 2 bases and J 7 bases; bases outside gene matches: 4. The V gene's germline CDR1 is SGHTA and CDR2 FQGTGA. This chain's CDR3 is CASSLAGGLNIQYF. DNA for the CDR3: TGTGCCAGCAGCTTAGCGGGAGGATTGAACATTCAGTACTTC.

The chain carries TRBV5-1 and TRBJ2-5; 10 bases map to TRBD2. The V gene end was trimmed by 0 bases and the J gene end by 0 bases; junction bases not matched to a gene: 2. The CDR3 is 16 amino acids. Per germline, CDR1 SGHRS and CDR2 YFSETQ. In DNA, the CDR3 is TGCGCCAGCAGCTTGGTTACTAGCGGGGACCAAGAGACCCAGTACTTC. Its translation is CASSLVTSGDQETQYF.

This clonotype was counted many times. V is TRBV28 and J is TRBJ1-2, with D hard to call. Deletions cut 3 bases from V and 2 bases from J, with 10 bases between. From germline, CDR1 is MDHEN and CDR2 SYDVKM. The CDR3 has 14 residues. The CDR3 sequence is CASSFTPGNYGYTF. The CDR3 nucleotides read TGTGCCAGCAGTTTCACCCCGGGGAACTATGGCTACACCTTC.

This clonotype was detected a few times. The CDR3 spells CSVVSAGGIYEQYF. The CDR3 nucleotides read TGCAGCGTTGTTTCGGCAGGGGGTATTTACGAGCAGTACTTC. This sequence joins TRBV29-1 and TRBJ2-7, with 7 bases that match TRBD1. The CDR3 contains 14 residues. The germline V gene encodes CDR1 SQVTM and CDR2 ANQGSEA. V dropped 4 bases and J dropped 4; count of bases not matched to a gene: 10.

The chain has TRBV9 and TRBJ1-2, with a possible D match to TRBD1 (5 bases). The CDR3 sequence is 16 residues long. Trimming cost V 0 bases and J 4 bases, with 16 bases left between them. From germline, CDR1 is SGDLS and CDR2 YYNGEE. CDR3 nucleotide sequence: TGTGCCAGCAGCGTAGAAGGCTGGGACGGCAGCTATGGCTACACCTTC. Translating gives CASSVEGWDGSYGYTF.

V usage is TRBV20-1 and J usage is TRBJ2-1; 10 positions agree with TRBD2. Trimming took 4 bases from V and 8 from J; bases not matched to a gene: 11. Germline V gene sequence: CDR1 DFQATT, CDR2 SNEGSKA (reference sequence). The CDR3 extends over 15 amino acids. CDR3 nucleotides: TGCAGTGCTAAAGGGGGAACTAGCGGGGTAGATGAGCAGTTCTTC. Protein: CSAKGGTSGVDEQFF.

The chain recombines TRBV7-9 with TRBJ1-5; 9 nucleotides line up with TRBD1. There are 13 residues in the CDR3. Germline V gene data show CDR1 as SEHNR and CDR2 as FQNEAQ (reference sequence). J gave up 7 bases and V 8 bases, and 6 bases lay outside the gene matches. CDR3 loop: CASGQGLKQPQHF. The CDR3 bases are TGTGCCAGCGGACAGGGGTTAAAACAGCCCCAGCATTTT.

This clonotype was seen only a few times. The CDR3 spells CSAARASPTTGELFF. For the CDR3, the DNA is TGCAGTGCAGCCAGGGCCTCCCCCACAACCGGGGAGCTGTTTTTT. This chain links TRBV20-1 with TRBJ2-2; D may be TRBD1 (5 bases). The CDR3 has 15 residues. Germline V gives CDR1 DFQATT, CDR2 SNEGSKA (reference sequence). V lost 6 bases to trimming and J lost 5 bases, with 19 bases between them.

A few counts support this clonotype. V is TRBV15 and J is TRBJ1-1; D gene uncertain. The CDR3 is 15 residues long. Germline CDR1 is LNHNV and CDR2 is YYDKDF (reference sequence). The germline V and J ends were trimmed by 1 base and 1 base, with 10 bases remaining between them. The CDR3 loop is CATSRAVTANTEAFF. CDR3 coding DNA: TGTGCCACCAGCAGAGCCGTCACAGCGAACACTGAAGCTTTCTTT.

Here the CDR3 reads CAWSAYYGYTF. CDR3 sequence (DNA): TGTGCCTGGAGTGCGTACTATGGCTACACCTTC. The rearrangement uses TRBV30 and TRBJ1-2; D not resolved. CDR1 and CDR2 (germline): GTSNPN, SVGIG (reference sequence). CDR3 length: 11 amino acids. Trimming shortened V by 1 base and J by 3 bases, and 3 bases separated the two germline ends.

This clonotype was counted a few times. The chain recombines TRBV7-4 with TRBJ2-3; D remains unclear. The CDR3 has 13 residues. Germline CDR1 SGHVT, CDR2 SQSDAQ. V was shortened by 4 bases and J by 1 base, with 6 bases between the two germline ends. DNA for the CDR3: TGTGCCAGCAGCTCCTTTGGCACAGATACGCAGTATTTT. It codes for CASSSFGTDTQYF.

In this sample, this clonotype turned up a few times. The chain recombines TRBV12-3 or TRBV12-4 with TRBJ1-4, with 8 bases identical to TRBD1. The V segment lost 5 bases and the J segment 7 bases; nucleotides outside the gene matches: 9. This CDR3 region has 15 residues. CDR3 coding DNA: TGTGCCAGCAGTGGGACAGGCCTTAGGGGTGAAAAACTGTTTTTT. It yields the protein CASSGTGLRGEKLFF.

The sample holds one count of this clonotype. The chain has TRBV12-3 or TRBV12-4 and TRBJ1-2; unclear D gene. V was shortened by 5 bases and J by 5 bases, with 9 bases between the two germline ends. The CDR3 is made up of 12 amino acids. CDR3: CASSLRWYGYTF. CDR3 bases: TGTGCCAGCAGTCTGCGGTGGTATGGCTACACCTTC.

This clonotype was counted only a few times. The chain carries TRBV20-1 and TRBJ1-2, with D unresolved. This CDR3 contains 14 residues. V shed 3 bases and J shed 3 bases, with 14 bases lying between them. Germline V gene sequence: CDR1 DFQATT, CDR2 SNEGSKA (reference sequence). The CDR3, as DNA: TGCAGTGCTAGTTTGACGACGAAGTACTATGGCTACACCTTC. This sequence encodes CSASLTTKYYGYTF.

V usage is TRBV7-9 and J usage is TRBJ2-5, with D uncertain. Germline values: CDR1 SEHNR, CDR2 FQNEAQ (reference sequence). This CDR3 has 15 amino acids. Trimming removed 3 bases from V and 1 base from J, with 12 bases in between. The DNA of the CDR3 is TGTGCCAGCAGCTTTTCGTTCTCCAGCCAAGAGACCCAGTACTTC. It codes for CASSFSFSSQETQYF.

This chain joins TRBV29-1 and TRBJ1-4, with 7 bases identical to TRBD1. Germline V gene lookup returns CDR1 SQVTM and CDR2 ANQGSEA. The CDR3 spans 12 residues. V was pared by 6 bases and J by 7 bases, with 5 bases of the junction left unmatched. Here the CDR3 reads CSVLQGSEKLFF. The CDR3 DNA reads TGCAGCGTCCTACAGGGGAGTGAAAAACTGTTTTTT.

This clonotype occurred a few times. The rearrangement links TRBV9 to TRBJ2-1, with D uncertain. The CDR3 is 15 residues long. V was trimmed by 0 bases and J by 6 bases, leaving 13 bases between them. CDR1 SGDLS and CDR2 YYNGEE come from the germline V gene. CDR3 bases: TGTGCCAGCAGCGTAGGGGGAACTCCTAGCAATGAGCAGTTCTTC. It encodes CASSVGGTPSNEQFF. The full variable domain, completed using reference TRBV9 and TRBJ2-1, is DSGVTQTPKHLITATGQRVTLRCSPRSGDLSVYWYQQSLDQGLQFLIQYYNGEERAKGNILERFSAQQFPDLHSELNLSSLELGDSALYFCASSVGGTPSNEQFFGPGTRLTVL.

The chain is built from TRBV5-1 and TRBJ1-4; 8 bases map to TRBD1. The CDR3 runs to 16 residues. In germline, CDR1 is SGHRS, CDR2 YFSETQ. V shed 0 bases and J 8 bases; nucleotides not matched to a gene: 9. The CDR3 region is CASSLAPGGVREKLFF. CDR3 in DNA: TGCGCCAGCAGCTTGGCCCCAGGGGGCGTGAGGGAAAAACTGTTTTTT.

There are many counts of this clonotype. The CDR3 spells CAISEYGSSYNSPLHF. The CDR3 DNA reads as TGTGCCATCAGTGAATACGGGAGCTCCTATAATTCACCCCTCCACTTT. This sequence joins TRBV10-3 and TRBJ1-6; no firm D call. This CDR3 has 16 amino acids. Trimming took 3 bases from V and 0 from J, leaving 9 bases between them. The germline CDR1 and CDR2 sequences are ENHRY and SYGVKD.

The J gene is TRBJ1-2, the V gene TRBV12-3 or TRBV12-4; D is unclear. The V gene lost 5 bases and the J gene lost 1 base, with 14 bases spanning the gap. There are 15 residues in the CDR3. The CDR3, as DNA: TGTGCCAGCAGTCGGCCCCGGGAGGATAACTATGGCTACACCTTC. Translated, it gives CASSRPREDNYGYTF.